This T cell receptor (beta chain) was identified in a study of cytomegalovirus exposure and HLA in healthy donors. Overall study context: Researchers previously reported finding roughly 120 million unique TCR beta sequences from around 200 million T cells.

PCR involved 60 Vbeta and 13 Jbeta primers. Sequencing used immunoSEQ multiplex PCR; TCRdb keeps in-frame clones, though not all of them. This table holds tens of thousands of clones, 55% to 70% found once. V was pared by 6 bases and J by 3 bases, with 7 bases of the junction left unmatched. The CDR3 extends over 14 amino acids. Germline V CDR1 and CDR2: MNHNY, SVGAGI (reference sequence). This chain uses TRBV6-6 with TRBJ2-7; 8 nucleotides match TRBD1. What was sequenced was PBMCs. The TCR comes from a woman in her forties or fifties in good health and CMV-seropositive. The CDR3 sequence is CASSQQGGYYEQYF. DNA for the CDR3: TGTGCCAGCAGCCAACAGGGGGGATACTACGAGCAGTACTTC.